This TCR beta chain was found in a study of blood T cells in healthy people across ages. Next came a second PCR, run for 7 to 11 cycles, which used a sample-barcoded 5' primer along with a J-beta primer mix. TCRdb recomputed calls from the 5' RACE reads with MiXCR, one row per CDR3 protein. The data contain about 1.6 million distinct CDR3 sequences, about 31% of them seen just once; the ten biggest clones take up approximately 11%. The CDR3 totals 15 residues. The germline gives CDR1 DFQATT, CDR2 SNEGSKA (reference sequence). V gave up 3 bases and J gave up 1 base, with 14 bases separating them. This clonotype was observed at least ten times.

The chain joins TRBV20-1 to TRBJ2-3; D unclear. The sequencing sample was made of blood. The origin of this receptor is a woman aged 25 to 39 in good health. The CDR3 coding sequence is TGCAGTGCTAGGTTCCCCCTCCTTGGCACAGATACGCAGTATTTT. This gives the protein CSARFPLLGTDTQYF.